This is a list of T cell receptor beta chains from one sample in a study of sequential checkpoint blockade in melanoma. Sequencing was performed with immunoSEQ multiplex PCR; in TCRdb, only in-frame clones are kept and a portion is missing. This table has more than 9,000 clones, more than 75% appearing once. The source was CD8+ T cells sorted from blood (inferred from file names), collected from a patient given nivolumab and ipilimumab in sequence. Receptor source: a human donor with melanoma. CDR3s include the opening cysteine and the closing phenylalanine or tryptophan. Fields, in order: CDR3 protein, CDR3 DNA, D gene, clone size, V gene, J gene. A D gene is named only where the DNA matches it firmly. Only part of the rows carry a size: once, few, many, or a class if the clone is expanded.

CDR3: CAWSVGSSYEQYF; DNA: TGTGCCTGGAGTGTGGGGAGCTCCTACGAGCAGTACTTC; D: -; size: -; V: TRBV30; J: TRBJ2-7
CDR3: CASSQDVGDYEQYF; DNA: TGCGCCAGCAGCCAAGACGTAGGAGACTACGAGCAGTACTTC; D: -; size: -; V: TRBV4-3; J: TRBJ2-7
CDR3: CASSLGGRGPLYEQYF; DNA: TGTGCCAGCAGCTTGGGTGGCAGGGGGCCTTTATACGAGCAGTACTTC; D: TRBD1; size: -; V: TRBV5-6; J: TRBJ2-7
CDR3: CASRQKQGSRSRQAFF; DNA: TGTGCCAGCAGACAAAAACAGGGATCCCGGAGCCGGCAAGCTTTCTTT; D: -; size: -; V: TRBV6-4; J: TRBJ1-1
CDR3: CASSEGGHSYEQYF; DNA: TGTGCCAGCAGTGAGGGGGGGCACTCCTACGAGCAGTACTTC; D: -; size: once; V: TRBV2; J: TRBJ2-7
CDR3: CASSWAGTYEQYF; DNA: TGCGCCAGCAGCTGGGCCGGAACCTACGAGCAGTACTTC; D: -; size: -; V: TRBV5-1; J: TRBJ2-7
CDR3: CASSPHRYEQYF; DNA: TGTGCCAGCAGCCCGCACCGGTACGAGCAGTACTTC; D: -; size: -; V: TRBV6-5; J: TRBJ2-7
CDR3: CASPGQGARGYTF; DNA: TGTGCCAGCCCCGGACAGGGGGCAAGAGGCTACACCTTC; D: TRBD1; size: -; V: TRBV2; J: TRBJ1-2
CDR3: CASSLGGGPSGANVLTF; DNA: TGTGCCAGCAGTTTAGGCGGGGGGCCTTCTGGGGCCAACGTCCTGACTTTC; D: TRBD2; size: few; V: TRBV27; J: TRBJ2-6
CDR3: CASSIGLGGGWNEQYF; DNA: TGTGCCAGCAGCATTGGACTAGGAGGAGGATGGAACGAGCAGTACTTC; D: TRBD2; size: -; V: TRBV11-3; J: TRBJ2-7
CDR3: CASSPGTGLEQYF; DNA: TGTGCCAGTAGTCCCGGGACAGGCCTCGAGCAGTACTTC; D: TRBD1; size: -; V: TRBV19; J: TRBJ2-7
CDR3: CASSPTRQTGYEQYF; DNA: TGTGCCAGCAGCCCGACAAGACAGACTGGGTACGAGCAGTACTTC; D: -; size: -; V: TRBV13; J: TRBJ2-7
CDR3: CASSIDGGSTNEKLFF; DNA: TGTGCCAGTAGTATAGACGGGGGATCAACTAATGAAAAACTGTTTTTT; D: -; size: -; V: TRBV19; J: TRBJ1-4
CDR3: CASSIGQYSGNTIYF; DNA: TGTGCCAGCAGTATCGGACAGTACTCTGGAAACACCATATATTTT; D: -; size: -; V: TRBV28; J: TRBJ1-3
CDR3: CASSYSTITGMGTEAFF; DNA: TGTGCCAGCAGCTACTCGACTATAACAGGGATGGGCACTGAAGCTTTCTTT; D: -; size: -; V: TRBV5-7; J: TRBJ1-1
CDR3: CAGERGATQYF; DNA: TGTGCCGGCGAGCGGGGAGCTACGCAGTATTTT; D: TRBD2; size: -; V: TRBV7-9; J: TRBJ2-3
CDR3: CASSPGEGVKAYEQYF; DNA: TGTGCCAGCAGCCCCGGGGAGGGGGTGAAAGCCTACGAGCAGTACTTC; D: -; size: few; V: TRBV9; J: TRBJ2-7
CDR3: CASSFSSNQPQHF; DNA: TGTGCCAGCAGTTTCTCCTCCAATCAGCCCCAGCATTTT; D: -; size: -; V: TRBV27; J: TRBJ1-5
CDR3: CASSATGTEAFF; DNA: TGTGCCAGCAGCGCAACAGGGACTGAAGCTTTCTTT; D: -; size: few; V: TRBV9; J: TRBJ1-1
CDR3: CASNTGTTTYNEQFF; DNA: TGTGCCAGTAACACCGGGACTACCACTTACAATGAGCAGTTCTTC; D: TRBD2; size: few; V: TRBV19; J: TRBJ2-1
CDR3: CASSQDFAGGITDTQYF; DNA: TGCGCCAGCAGCCAAGATTTTGCAGGGGGCATAACAGATACGCAGTATTTT; D: TRBD1; size: few; V: TRBV5-8; J: TRBJ2-3
CDR3: CASSSWGTGNYEQYF; DNA: TGTGCCAGCAGCTCGTGGGGGACAGGGAACTACGAGCAGTACTTC; D: TRBD1; size: -; V: TRBV7-2; J: TRBJ2-7
CDR3: CATRDSPSYEQYF; DNA: TGTGCCACCAGAGACAGTCCCTCCTACGAGCAGTACTTC; D: -; size: -; V: TRBV28; J: TRBJ2-7
CDR3: CASSQVGLFVYEQYF; DNA: TGCGCCAGCAGCCAAGTGGGGCTCTTTGTCTACGAGCAGTACTTC; D: -; size: -; V: TRBV4-1; J: TRBJ2-7
CDR3: CASSSAKGDMNTEAFF; DNA: TGTGCCAGCAGCTCAGCAAAGGGGGATATGAACACTGAAGCTTTCTTT; D: -; size: -; V: TRBV7-9; J: TRBJ1-1
CDR3: CASSNTFSDRNYGYTF; DNA: TGTGCCAGTAGTAACACCTTCTCCGACAGGAACTATGGCTACACCTTC; D: -; size: -; V: TRBV19; J: TRBJ1-2
CDR3: CASITGTGDMEAFF; DNA: TGTGCCAGTATTACCGGGACAGGGGATATGGAAGCTTTCTTT; D: TRBD1; size: once; V: TRBV19; J: TRBJ1-1
CDR3: CASSSPGQGAYEQYF; DNA: TGCGCCAGCAGTTCGCCGGGACAGGGGGCCTACGAGCAGTACTTC; D: TRBD1; size: -; V: TRBV5-1; J: TRBJ2-7
CDR3: CASSLRAGNSYEQYF; DNA: TGTGCCAGCAGTCTACGGGCGGGAAACTCCTACGAGCAGTACTTC; D: -; size: -; V: TRBV27; J: TRBJ2-7
CDR3: CASSPFPGERENQPQHF; DNA: TGTGCCAGCTCACCATTCCCTGGAGAACGAGAAAATCAGCCCCAGCATTTT; D: -; size: few; V: TRBV18; J: TRBJ1-5
CDR3: CASSYFTSGDREQYF; DNA: TGTGCCAGCAGTTATTTTACTAGCGGGGATCGGGAGCAGTACTTC; D: TRBD2; size: -; V: TRBV6-5; J: TRBJ2-7
CDR3: CASSLADRGPYEQYF; DNA: TGCGCCAGCAGCCTCGCGGACAGGGGGCCCTACGAGCAGTACTTC; D: TRBD1; size: -; V: TRBV4-3; J: TRBJ2-7
CDR3: CASSSEAREQYF; DNA: TGTGCCAGCAGCTCCGAAGCGCGCGAGCAGTACTTC; D: -; size: -; V: TRBV7-6; J: TRBJ2-7
CDR3: CASSFRTGGLNEKLFF; DNA: TGTGCCAGCAGTTTTCGGACAGGGGGCCTAAATGAAAAACTGTTTTTT; D: TRBD1; size: -; V: TRBV28; J: TRBJ1-4
CDR3: CASSQEYAGVSYEQYF; DNA: TGCGCCAGCAGCCAAGAATATGCGGGGGTTTCTTACGAGCAGTACTTC; D: TRBD2; size: -; V: TRBV4-3; J: TRBJ2-7
CDR3: CASSQDASGVGYGYTF; DNA: TGCGCCAGCAGCCAAGATGCCTCGGGGGTGGGCTATGGCTACACCTTC; D: -; size: few; V: TRBV5-8; J: TRBJ1-2
CDR3: CASSYSTITGMGTEAFF; DNA: TGTGCCAGCAGCTACTCGACTATAACAGGGATGGGCACTGAAGCTTTCTTT; D: -; size: medium-sized; V: TRBV7-2; J: TRBJ1-1
CDR3: CASSLVQATYEQYF; DNA: TGTGCCAGCAGTTTGGTGCAGGCGACCTACGAGCAGTACTTC; D: -; size: -; V: TRBV28; J: TRBJ2-7
CDR3: CASSQSATANSPLHF; DNA: TGTGCCAGCAGCCAATCGGCAACAGCCAATTCACCCCTCCACTTT; D: -; size: once; V: TRBV16; J: TRBJ1-6
CDR3: CASSLRRGPDGYTF; DNA: TGTGCCAGCAGCTTACGGAGGGGGCCCGATGGCTACACCTTC; D: TRBD1; size: -; V: TRBV13; J: TRBJ1-2
CDR3: CASSLPFRTVNNEQFF; DNA: TGTGCCAGCAGCTTGCCCTTCAGGACAGTTAACAATGAGCAGTTCTTC; D: -; size: -; V: TRBV5-4; J: TRBJ2-1
CDR3: CASSLSPGSYEQYF; DNA: TGTGCCAGCAGTTTATCCCCGGGCTCCTACGAGCAGTACTTC; D: -; size: -; V: TRBV27; J: TRBJ2-7
CDR3: CASTIQGASDQPQHF; DNA: TGTGCCAGCACCATACAGGGGGCAAGCGATCAGCCCCAGCATTTT; D: TRBD1; size: -; V: TRBV28; J: TRBJ1-5
CDR3: CASSLAGGLHEQYF; DNA: TGTGCCAGCAGCTTAGCGGGGGGGCTCCACGAGCAGTACTTC; D: TRBD2; size: -; V: TRBV7-3; J: TRBJ2-7
CDR3: CASTSSGAGYTEAFF; DNA: TGTGCCAGTACTAGTTCTGGTGCCGGCTACACTGAAGCTTTCTTT; D: -; size: -; V: TRBV19; J: TRBJ1-1
CDR3: CAISERGDRGPSGANVLTF; DNA: TGTGCCATCAGTGAAAGGGGGGACAGGGGTCCTTCTGGGGCCAACGTCCTGACTTTC; D: TRBD1; size: -; V: TRBV10-3; J: TRBJ2-6
CDR3: CASSLRGQGISPNEKLFF; DNA: TGTGCCAGCAGCCTCCGGGGACAGGGGATCAGTCCTAATGAAAAACTGTTTTTT; D: TRBD1; size: few; V: TRBV4-2; J: TRBJ1-4
CDR3: CATSTSPWEQYF; DNA: TGTGCCACCTCGACCTCCCCCTGGGAGCAGTACTTC; D: -; size: -; V: TRBV19; J: TRBJ2-5